The entry below gives a single T cell receptor beta chain sequence along with its context. This clone's antigen is unknown. Nothing much larger sits one base from this clone, and base qualities are not available. This sample includes further DNA sequences coding for the same CDR3. TCRbeta CDR3 regions were sequenced with the immunoSEQ Assay. After extraction, genomic DNA underwent amplification by bias-controlled multiplex PCR, followed by high-throughput sequencing. Per the original workflow: To quantify the absolute abundance of every unique TCRbeta CDR3 region, sequences were collapsed and filtered. T cell fraction was estimated by normalizing TCRbeta template counts to usable DNA, which was measured by amplifying reference genes present in all nucleated cells. Repertoire TCRs were annotated as SARS-CoV-2-specific when V gene, CDR3 amino acid sequence and J gene were exactly matched to a known reactive TCR set. The reference SARS-CoV-2 TCR set came from MIRA and was filtered for enrichment in COVID-19-positive ImmuneCODE repertoires, removing public or cross-reactive TCRs. Based on the MIRA antigens, annotated TCRs were further analysed at the level of specific ORF or position within ORF. Breadth was defined as annotated unique rearrangements over total unique productive rearrangements; depth was the summed frequency of those rearrangements. TCR breadth was compared between groups using two-sided Wilcoxon rank-sum tests. Held by TCRdb, this immuneACCESS table contains in-frame sequences only and omits some clones. Under half of the omission traces to an unresolved V gene where checked; the cause of the rest is unknown. V and J calls and clone size are copied from that table; D and trimming were computed from the DNA. In this sample the table shows under 150,000 clones, 80% to 90% of which occur a single time. The ten largest clones add up to approximately 5% of the sample.

The time point label, as the study defines it: individuals recovered from natural SARS-CoV-2 infection. The data were obtained in a study of Ad26.COV2.S vaccination and SARS-CoV-2 variants (dated by TCRdb to the early 2020s). Regarding the research as a whole: TCRbeta repertoire sequencing served as the tool for gauging how specific and how broad the SARS-CoV-2-reactive T cell receptors were following Ad26.COV2.S vaccination. The TCR-sequenced set comprised roughly 30 samples: 19 Ad26.COV2.S vaccine recipients, 5 placebo recipients and 8 SARS-CoV-2 convalescent individuals.

What the study reported, not specific to this receptor: Vaccine and placebo recipients had similar non-spike TCR breadth, a finding consistent with the vaccine containing only spike. According to the authors, total T cell responses may have been underestimated by the TCR breadth and depth analyses. Substantial breadth of spike-specific CD8+ and CD4+ T cell responses was reported after vaccination. Spike-specific TCR breadth was higher in Ad26.COV2.S recipients than in placebo recipients (P = 0.0014).

The germline V gene supplies CDR1 MDHEN and CDR2 SYDVKM. The CDR3 measures 14 amino acids from cysteine to phenylalanine. Just CDR3 DNA is preserved here, 42 bases in frame from base 1. Unmatched junction bases come to 1, with V trimmed by 6 bases and J by 1 base. The receptor was isolated from a human donor who had recovered from COVID-19. Sequences were derived from peripheral blood, sampled after recovery from COVID-19. The chain employs TRBV28 and TRBJ2-3; a stretch of 10 junction bases matches TRBD2. The nucleotides are TGTGCCAGCAGCCTAGCGGGAGGCACAGATACGCAGTATTTT. Its amino acids are CASSLAGGTDTQYF.